This T cell receptor beta chain was identified in a study of monozygotic twins with inflammatory bowel disease. The CDR3 extends over 18 amino acids. Germline loops: CDR1 SGHAT, CDR2 FQDESV (reference sequence). The quantity of total RNA per TCR library was around 3.5 ug. TCRdb re-called the 5' RACE reads and gives one entry per CDR3 protein, without DNA. Its table records some 150,000 distinct CDR3 sequences. This rearrangement joins TRBV11-1 to TRBJ1-6. This clonotype originated in a human donor with ulcerative colitis or Crohn's disease, or a healthy co-twin of an affected twin (not recorded which). Sequenced input: blood. The CDR3 protein is CASSQQPYGISYNSPLHF.